A selection of T cell receptor beta chains follows, all from one sample in a study of beta chain features in type 1 diabetes. The assay was immunoSEQ multiplex PCR, and TCRdb's table has in-frame clones only and misses some. The sample lists 300,000 to 400,000 clones; roughly 13% were seen once. Input material: naive CD4+ T cells from blood. Receptors were obtained from a woman under 30 with type 1 diabetes. CDR3s include the opening cysteine and the closing phenylalanine or tryptophan. A D gene is named only where the DNA matches it firmly. The size entry is marked missing in some rows and otherwise reads once, few, many or a size class.

d_call	clone_size	j_call	v_call	cdr3_nt	cdr3_aa
.	few	TRBJ1-2	TRBV5-1	TGCGCCAGCAGCCCTTGGATCCCAGGCATGCAGGATGGCTACACCTTC	CASSPWIPGMQDGYTF
TRBD2	few	TRBJ2-1	TRBV30	TGTGCCTGGAGCCGAGGACTAGCGGGATATTTCTTC	CAWSRGLAGYFF
.	.	TRBJ1-2	TRBV27	TGTGCCAGCACCGGGACATTCGGCTATGGCTACACCTTC	CASTGTFGYGYTF
TRBD2	.	TRBJ2-5	TRBV4-2	TGTGCCAGCAGCCAAGAGGAAACTAGCGAAAAGACCCAGTACTTC	CASSQEETSEKTQYF
.	.	TRBJ1-1	TRBV7-2	TGTGCCAGCAGCGCCCGCCCGGGAGGGGGGAACACTGAAGCTTTCTTT	CASSARPGGGNTEAFF
.	few	TRBJ2-2	TRBV9	TGTGCCAGCAGCGTAGATGGTCAGGTATACACCGGGGAGCTGTTTTTT	CASSVDGQVYTGELFF
TRBD1	.	TRBJ2-1	TRBV5-1	TGCGCCAGCAGCTCGGGACAGCCGAACCCCCACAATGAGCAGTTCTTC	CASSSGQPNPHNEQFF
.	few	TRBJ2-3	TRBV7-2	TGTGCCAGCACCCCGCCAGGGGGGACAGATACGCAGTATTTT	CASTPPGGTDTQYF
.	.	TRBJ2-3	TRBV11-3	TGTGCCAGCAGCTTAGGAGGGAGAACAGATACGCAGTATTTT	CASSLGGRTDTQYF
TRBD2	.	TRBJ2-1	TRBV5-1	TGCGCCAGCAGCCTAAGGACTAGCGGTACGACAAGTGAGCAGTTCTTC	CASSLRTSGTTSEQFF
TRBD1	.	TRBJ1-1	TRBV5-4	TGTGCCAGCAGCGAAAATACAGGGGGCACTGAAGCTTTCTTT	CASSENTGGTEAFF
TRBD1	few	TRBJ1-2	TRBV20-1	TGCAGTGCAAGACAGGGCCTCACCTTC	CSARQGLTF
TRBD1	few	TRBJ2-7	TRBV5-4	TGTGCCAGCAGGACCGGGACAGAGACCTACGAGCAGTACTTC	CASRTGTETYEQYF
.	.	TRBJ2-1	TRBV10-2	TGCGCCAGCAGTACCCCACAGGGGGAGGGGGAGCAGTTCTTC	CASSTPQGEGEQFF
TRBD2	few	TRBJ2-2	TRBV9	TGTGCCAGCAGCGTAGAAGGAGCGGGAAGATGGACCGGGGAGCTGTTTTTT	CASSVEGAGRWTGELFF
TRBD2	.	TRBJ2-1	TRBV11-2	TGTGCCAGCAGCGTAGCGGGAGGGTACGGTGAGCAGTTCTTC	CASSVAGGYGEQFF
.	.	TRBJ1-5	TRBV6-6	TGTGCCAGCAGTCGACAACAGGGCTCCAATCAGCCCCAGCATTTT	CASSRQQGSNQPQHF
.	.	TRBJ2-2	TRBV5-1	TGCGCCAGCAGCTTTTTTAGCGTAAACACCGGGGAGCTGTTTTTT	CASSFFSVNTGELFF
.	once	TRBJ1-5	TRBV30	TGTGCCTGGAGTTCGGGGAATCAGCCCCAGCATTTT	CAWSSGNQPQHF
TRBD2	few	TRBJ2-2	TRBV7-9	TGTGCCAGCAGCCGGGGACTAGCGACCGGGGAGCTGTTTTTT	CASSRGLATGELFF
TRBD2	few	TRBJ2-2	TRBV28	TGTGCCAGCAGTCCCTCTAGCGGGAGAGGCACGGGGGAGCTGTTTTTT	CASSPSSGRGTGELFF
.	few	TRBJ2-1	TRBV6-5	TGTGCCAGCAGTCCCCCGAACAGAAATGAGCAGTTCTTC	CASSPPNRNEQFF
TRBD2	.	TRBJ2-1	TRBV28	TGTGCCAGCAGCCCTGGGACTAGCGGAATGAATGAGCAGTTCTTC	CASSPGTSGMNEQFF
.	.	TRBJ1-2	TRBV28	TGTGCCAGCAGTTTAGGTACCCTTTACCAGGTAGACTACACCTTC	CASSLGTLYQVDYTF
.	.	TRBJ2-5	TRBV20-1	TGCAGTGCTAGAAGAGAGGAGACCCAGTACTTC	CSARREETQYF
.	.	TRBJ1-5	TRBV6-6	TGTGCCAGCAGTCCCACCCAGTTGGCCCAGCATTTT	CASSPTQLAQHF
.	.	TRBJ2-1	TRBV28	TGTGCCAGCAGTTTGCAGGTCTCCCCCTACAATGAGCAGTTCTTC	CASSLQVSPYNEQFF
.	few	TRBJ1-1	TRBV5-1	TGCGCCAGCAGCTTGCAGTCCACGGGGAATCGGGACACTGAAGCTTTCTTT	CASSLQSTGNRDTEAFF